This TCR beta chain originates from a study of OX40 agonist ivuxolimab in advanced cancers. Study details: Intravenous ivuxolimab at 0.01 to 10 mg/kg was given to patients every 2 weeks. Antecedent anti-PD-1, anti-PD-L1 or anti-CTLA-4 therapy was permissible, with roughly 36% having received some.

Concerning this clone: The antigen remains unidentified. The junction differs from germline at one of its ends, possibly a read error.

Sequencing was performed with immunoSEQ multiplex PCR; in TCRdb, only in-frame clones are kept and a portion is missing. The sample consists of 40,000 to 50,000 clones, 70% to 90% of them appearing once. This CDR3 is 15 amino acids long. The germline V gene encodes CDR1 MNHNY and CDR2 SVGAGI (reference sequence). Overall study findings and caveats: Certain nonresponding patients likewise had low normalized T-cell clonal expansion.

Here the sequenced sample was CD4+ or CD8+ T cells sorted from blood, taken in a trial of the OX40 agonist ivuxolimab. This chain uses TRBV6-6 with TRBJ1-4; perhaps TRBD1 as D (5 bases). This receptor was identified in an adult with an advanced solid tumor such as melanoma, head and neck, liver or kidney cancer. CDR3 nucleotide sequence: TGTGCCAGCATCTCAAGAGAGGGGCCTAAGGAAAAACTGTTTTTT. Translating it yields CASISREGPKEKLFF.